These T cell receptor beta chains were read from a single sample in a study of T cell responses to AZD1222 COVID-19 vaccine. The data were produced by immunoSEQ multiplex PCR, yet TCRdb's version contains in-frame clones alone and is incomplete. The sample shows tens of thousands of clones, 83% of them seen only once. Sequenced here: peripheral blood, sampled 28 days after the second AZD1222 dose. The source of these receptors is an adult who received the AZD1222 COVID-19 vaccine. Each CDR3 is given with its conserved first and last residue. D genes are given only for firm matches. The size of a clone is reported for some rows only, either as once, few or many, or as a class for expanded clones.

j_call	clone_size	v_call	d_call	cdr3_nt	cdr3_aa
TRBJ1-1	NA	TRBV27	TRBD1	TGTGCCAGCAGTCCTCGGGACAGGGATGAAGCTTTCTTT	CASSPRDRDEAFF
TRBJ1-1	NA	TRBV7-9	NA	TGTGCCAGCAGCTACCAGACGAGGGCCACTGAAGCTTTCTTT	CASSYQTRATEAFF
TRBJ1-5	once	TRBV5-8	NA	TGTGCCAGCAGCTTCGGACATCTCAATCAGCCCCAGCATTTT	CASSFGHLNQPQHF
TRBJ1-6	NA	TRBV4-1	NA	TGCGCCAGCAGCCAAGATATGGGGAGTTCACCCCTCCACTTT	CASSQDMGSSPLHF
TRBJ2-1	NA	TRBV27	TRBD1	TGTGCCAGCAGGGGGCGACAGGGAGTCTACAATGAGCAGTTCTTC	CASRGRQGVYNEQFF
TRBJ2-1	once	TRBV27	NA	TGTGCCAGCAGTTTAACCGGAACGTACAATGAGCAGTTCTTC	CASSLTGTYNEQFF
TRBJ1-4	few	TRBV13	TRBD1	TGTGCCAGCAGCCCAACAGGGGCGATTAATGAAAAACTGTTTTTT	CASSPTGAINEKLFF
TRBJ2-7	NA	TRBV5-1	NA	TGCGCCAGCAGCGCGGACAGAGACTACGAGCAGTACTTC	CASSADRDYEQYF
TRBJ1-1	NA	TRBV7-3	NA	TGTGCCAGCAGCTTTCCTGGGTCCACTGAAGCTTTCTTT	CASSFPGSTEAFF
TRBJ1-4	NA	TRBV4-1	NA	TGCGCCAGCAGCACGGCAACTAATGAAAAACTGTTTTTT	CASSTATNEKLFF
TRBJ2-3	NA	TRBV28	NA	TGTGCCGGATCGACAGGTCCCACAGATACGCAGTATTTT	CAGSTGPTDTQYF
TRBJ1-2	NA	TRBV28	NA	TGTGCCAGCAGTCCGACAGCCCCCTATGGCTACACCTTC	CASSPTAPYGYTF
TRBJ2-3	NA	TRBV7-2	TRBD2	TGTGCCAGCAGCTTAGTTTCTAGCGGGAGGGATACAGATACGCAGTATTTT	CASSLVSSGRDTDTQYF
TRBJ1-1	NA	TRBV6-6	TRBD1	TGTGCCAGCAGTGGAAGCAGGGGGGGGACTGAAGCTTTCTTT	CASSGSRGGTEAFF
TRBJ2-5	NA	TRBV12-3/TRBV12-4	TRBD1	TGTGCCAGCAGCCAAGACAGGGGAGAGACCCAGTACTTC	CASSQDRGETQYF
TRBJ2-7	NA	TRBV28	TRBD2	TGTGCCAGCAGGGACCTAGCGGGAGGCCGCTACGAGCAGTACTTC	CASRDLAGGRYEQYF
TRBJ1-3	few	TRBV2	NA	TGTGCCAGCAGTGAGGGCGGTCCCGCTGGGGGAAACACCATATATTTT	CASSEGGPAGGNTIYF
TRBJ1-2	few	TRBV9	TRBD1	TGTGCCAGCAGCCAATCGGCACAGGGGGCGTATGGCTACACCTTC	CASSQSAQGAYGYTF
TRBJ1-1	NA	TRBV19	NA	TGTGCCAGTAGTATAGACTTCGGTTTCGAAGCTTTCTTT	CASSIDFGFEAFF
TRBJ1-2	NA	TRBV19	NA	TGTGCCAGTAGTATCGAACTAAACTATGGCTACACCTTC	CASSIELNYGYTF
TRBJ2-4	once	TRBV4-1	TRBD1	TGCGCCAGCAGCCCCAACGGCGGGGGACAGGGCCCTCTAGCCAAAAACATTCAGTACTTC	CASSPNGGGQGPLAKNIQYF
TRBJ2-1	NA	TRBV30	NA	TGTGCCTCCGGAGGGGACCTCTCCTACAATGAGCAGTTCTTC	CASGGDLSYNEQFF
TRBJ2-5	NA	TRBV27	NA	TGTGCCAGCAGAAATCTACTTCGGGAGACCCAGTACTTC	CASRNLLRETQYF
TRBJ2-7	NA	TRBV5-4	TRBD2	TGTGCCAGCAGCCCTCAGCGGGAGCGCTCCTACGAGCAGTACTTC	CASSPQRERSYEQYF
TRBJ2-2	NA	TRBV28	TRBD1	TGTGCCAGCAGTTTACGATGGACAGGGGGCAACACCGGGGAGCTGTTTTTT	CASSLRWTGGNTGELFF
TRBJ1-3	NA	TRBV5-1	NA	TGCGCCAGCAGCTCTGACAGGCCTGGAAACACCATATATTTT	CASSSDRPGNTIYF
TRBJ1-2	NA	TRBV12-3/TRBV12-4	NA	TGTGCCAGCAGCGTCGGGCAGGCCTCTGGCTACACCTTC	CASSVGQASGYTF
TRBJ2-1	NA	TRBV10-3	NA	TGTGCCATCAGTCCGGGGCTCTCCTACAATGAGCAGTTCTTC	CAISPGLSYNEQFF
TRBJ1-1	NA	TRBV19	NA	TGTGCCAGTAGTATCACTGGGGAGGGGTTGACTGAAGCTTTCTTT	CASSITGEGLTEAFF
TRBJ1-1	NA	TRBV11-1	NA	TGTGCCAGCAGCTTAGCCTCGTCCGGTGGGACTGAAGCTTTCTTT	CASSLASSGGTEAFF
TRBJ2-3	NA	TRBV4-1	TRBD2	TGCGCCAGCAGCCCAACCGGGACTAGCGGAGATACGCAGTATTTT	CASSPTGTSGDTQYF
TRBJ1-1	once	TRBV14	NA	TGTGCCAGCAGCCAAGATCCGCCCAGGGTCGACACTGAAGCTTTCTTT	CASSQDPPRVDTEAFF
TRBJ1-5	NA	TRBV7-9	NA	TGTGCCAGCAGCTTAGGTTTCGCTGGCAATCAGCCCCAGCATTTT	CASSLGFAGNQPQHF
TRBJ1-2	NA	TRBV6-6	TRBD1	TGTGCCAGCAAGCCGGGACAGGGAGGCTATGGCTACACCTTC	CASKPGQGGYGYTF
TRBJ2-7	NA	TRBV10-3	NA	TGTGCCATCAGTGACCCCCCGGGGAAAGGGGGCTACGAGCAGTACTTC	CAISDPPGKGGYEQYF
TRBJ1-5	NA	TRBV28	TRBD1	TGTGCCAGCCGGGACAGGGTCCATAGCAATCAGCCCCAGCATTTT	CASRDRVHSNQPQHF
TRBJ2-2	NA	TRBV2	TRBD1	TGTGCCAGCAGTAGGACAGGGGAAACCACCGGGGAGCTGTTTTTT	CASSRTGETTGELFF
TRBJ1-1	NA	TRBV5-1	TRBD1	TGCGCCAGCAGCTCCCAGGGGGTCACTGAAGCTTTCTTT	CASSSQGVTEAFF
TRBJ1-2	NA	TRBV6-1	NA	TGTGCCAGCAGTGAATCCTTCGGGGGGCAAGTCTATGGCTACACCTTC	CASSESFGGQVYGYTF
TRBJ1-2	NA	TRBV11-2	NA	TGTGCCAGCAGTCCAGTCCGGGGCAACAAAGTGGGCTACACCTTC	CASSPVRGNKVGYTF
TRBJ2-7	once	TRBV27	TRBD2	TGTGCCAGCAGTTCTCGAGACAGCGGACTAGCGGGAGGGTTCTCCTACGAGCAGTACTTC	CASSSRDSGLAGGFSYEQYF
TRBJ1-2	NA	TRBV6-2/TRBV6-3	NA	TGTGCCAGCAGTTACAATCGGGGCAACTATGGCTACACCTTC	CASSYNRGNYGYTF
TRBJ1-5	NA	TRBV30	TRBD1	TGTGCCTGTACGGGGACAGGGGGCAATCAGCCCCAGCATTTT	CACTGTGGNQPQHF
TRBJ1-6	NA	TRBV28	NA	TGTGCCAGCAGGGCGGGGCTCCTGAGCTCCTATAATTCACCCCTCCACTTT	CASRAGLLSSYNSPLHF
TRBJ1-4	NA	TRBV7-6	NA	TGTGCCAGCAGCTTAGAGCCCTCAACTAATGAAAAACTGTTTTTT	CASSLEPSTNEKLFF
TRBJ2-7	once	TRBV28	NA	TGTGCCAGCAGTCGAAGAAGCTCCTACGAGCAGTACTTC	CASSRRSSYEQYF
TRBJ1-2	few	TRBV29-1	NA	TGCAGCGCCGAAGAGACGGGTGGCTACACCTTC	CSAEETGGYTF
TRBJ2-7	once	TRBV28	TRBD2	TGTGCCAGCAGTCGCGGGACTACCTACGAGCAGTACTTC	CASSRGTTYEQYF
TRBJ2-1	few	TRBV7-2	NA	TGTGCCAGCAGCTTAGCAGGGATCGATGAGCAGTTCTTC	CASSLAGIDEQFF
TRBJ2-7	NA	TRBV9	NA	TGTGCCAGCAGCACGACTGCCGTCGGCGAGCAGTACTTC	CASSTTAVGEQYF
TRBJ2-1	NA	TRBV4-3	NA	TGCGCCAGCAGCCAAGCCGAGTCGGGGTGGGAAGACAATGAGCAGTTCTTC	CASSQAESGWEDNEQFF
TRBJ2-1	NA	TRBV6-2/TRBV6-3	TRBD1	TGTGCCAGCAGCCACGCTTCCAGGGGGCGCAATGAGCAGTTCTTC	CASSHASRGRNEQFF
TRBJ2-1	NA	TRBV7-7	TRBD1	TGTGCTAGCAGCTTTCCAATACAGGGGCGTAGTGGTAACAATGAGCAGTTCTTC	CASSFPIQGRSGNNEQFF
TRBJ1-1	NA	TRBV6-5	TRBD1	TGTGCCAGCAGTAAGGACAGGGTTGGGGCTGAAGCTTTCTTT	CASSKDRVGAEAFF
TRBJ2-1	NA	TRBV6-1	NA	TGTGCCAGCAGTGAAGCGAGAGACGGCTACAATGAGCAGTTCTTC	CASSEARDGYNEQFF
TRBJ2-1	NA	TRBV7-2	TRBD1	TGTGCCAGCAGCTTCCACCCTCGACAGGGGGCTGTAAATGAGCAGTTCTTC	CASSFHPRQGAVNEQFF
TRBJ1-3	NA	TRBV7-2	NA	TGTGCCAGCAGCGCCGGGATCTACATCTCTGGAAACACCATATATTTT	CASSAGIYISGNTIYF